One and the same sample provided the 4 T cell receptor beta chains below, sequenced in a study of CD4+ T cells in melanoma. Sequencing was performed with immunoSEQ multiplex PCR; in TCRdb, only in-frame clones are kept and a portion is missing. This sample yields about 13,000 clones, of which roughly two thirds are seen a single time; roughly 10% belongs to the top ten. The sequenced sample consisted of cells from a culture (not recorded whether cultured in vitro). Receptors were obtained from a human donor with melanoma.

J is TRBJ1-1 and V is TRBV7-8; D is ambiguous. The V gene lost 5 bases and the J gene lost 2 bases, with 6 bases spanning the gap. This CDR3 spans 12 amino acids. From germline, CDR1 is SGHVS and CDR2 FQNEAQ. The CDR3 sequence: CASSHSNTEAFF. The CDR3 DNA follows: TGTGCCAGCAGCCACTCTAACACTGAAGCTTTCTTT.

The chain has TRBV2 and TRBJ2-3, with 8 positions matching TRBD1. The V gene's germline CDR1 is SNHLY and CDR2 FYNNEI. The V gene end was trimmed by 5 bases and the J gene end by 3 bases; junction bases not matched to a gene: 10. This CDR3 is built from 16 residues. The chain's CDR3 is CASSTGQGIRTDTQYF. The DNA for the CDR3 is TGTGCCAGCAGTACTGGACAGGGAATACGAACAGATACGCAGTATTTT. The variable domain in full, with the rest retrieved from reference TRBV2 and TRBJ2-3, is EPEVTQTPSHQVTQMGQEVILRCVPISNHLYFYWYRQILGQKVEFLVSFYNNEISEKSEIFDDQFSVERPDGSNFTLKIRSTKLEDSAMYFCASSTGQGIRTDTQYFGPGTRLTVL.

The chain links TRBV29-1 to TRBJ1-1; no clear D. The V end lost 2 bases, the J end lost 5 bases, and 15 bases lay between the germline ends. CDR1 and CDR2 from the germline V gene are SQVTM and ANQGSEA. This CDR3 comprises 14 residues. This chain's CDR3 is CSVEPHGVRTEAFF. DNA of the CDR3: TGCAGCGTTGAACCCCACGGGGTTCGGACTGAAGCTTTCTTT.

The genes are TRBV18 and TRBJ1-1; the D gene is possibly TRBD1 (5 bases). The CDR3 sequence is 14 residues long. Germline V gene data show CDR1 as KGHSH and CDR2 as LQKENI. V shed 2 bases and J shed 3 bases, with 10 bases lying between them. The CDR3 loop is CASSPYGADTEAFF. Here the CDR3 DNA reads TGTGCCAGCTCACCATACGGGGCCGACACTGAAGCTTTCTTT. The variable domain in full, completed from reference TRBV18 and TRBJ1-1, reads NAGVMQNPRHLVRRRGQEARLRCSPMKGHSHVYWYRQLPEEGLKFMVYLQKENIIDESGMPKERFSAEFPKEGPSILRIQQVVRGDSAAYFCASSPYGADTEAFFGQGTRLTVV.